The sequence of this T cell receptor (beta chain) was determined in a study of T cell repertoires in cytomegalovirus infection. In its sample, this clonotype was seen a few times. The antigen is unknown. A single record per CDR3 protein comes from TCRdb applying MiXCR to the reads. Of about 770,000 distinct CDR3 sequences in the sample, 29% are singletons; the top ten hold under 15%. The CDR3 has 15 residues. Germline lookup yields CDR1 SEHNR and CDR2 FQNEAQ (reference sequence). After removal of 5 bases from V and 2 bases from J, the junction contained 7 bases not matched to a gene. This receptor was identified in a human donor in good health (CMV status not recorded). Some clones in this sample may be carry-over from other donors' samples. The sequencing here drew on cultured CD8+ T cells from PBMCs, taken from culture after CMV antigen stimulation. V gene TRBV7-9 combines with J gene TRBJ2-5; 8 bases align to TRBD2. The CDR3, as DNA: TGTGCCAGCAGCCGCCCGGGACTAGGACAAGAGACCCAGTACTTC. It is translated as CASSRPGLGQETQYF.